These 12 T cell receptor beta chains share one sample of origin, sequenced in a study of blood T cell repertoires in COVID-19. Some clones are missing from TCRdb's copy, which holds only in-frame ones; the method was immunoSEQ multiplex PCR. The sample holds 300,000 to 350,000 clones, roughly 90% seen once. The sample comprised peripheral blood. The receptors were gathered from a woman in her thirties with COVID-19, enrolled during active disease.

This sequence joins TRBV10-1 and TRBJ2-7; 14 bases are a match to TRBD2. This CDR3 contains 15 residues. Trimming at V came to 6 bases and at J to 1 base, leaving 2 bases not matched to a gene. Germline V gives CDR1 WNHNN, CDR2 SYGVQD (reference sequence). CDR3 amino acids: CASRGLAGDSYEQYF. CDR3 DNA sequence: TGCGCCAGCAGGGGACTAGCGGGAGATTCCTACGAGCAGTACTTC.

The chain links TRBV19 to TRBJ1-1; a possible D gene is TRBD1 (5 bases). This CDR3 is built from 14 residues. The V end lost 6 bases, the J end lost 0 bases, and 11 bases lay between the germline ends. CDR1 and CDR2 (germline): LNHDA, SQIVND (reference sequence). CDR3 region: CASRMGLMNTEAFF. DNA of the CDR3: TGTGCCAGTAGGATGGGACTTATGAACACTGAAGCTTTCTTT.

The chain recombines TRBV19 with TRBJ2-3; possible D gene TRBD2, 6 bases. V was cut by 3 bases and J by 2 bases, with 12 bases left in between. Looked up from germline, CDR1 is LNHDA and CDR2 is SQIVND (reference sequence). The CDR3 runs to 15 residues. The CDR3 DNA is TGTGCCAGTAGTATGGGGCCGGACTACACAGATACGCAGTATTTT. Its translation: CASSMGPDYTDTQYF.

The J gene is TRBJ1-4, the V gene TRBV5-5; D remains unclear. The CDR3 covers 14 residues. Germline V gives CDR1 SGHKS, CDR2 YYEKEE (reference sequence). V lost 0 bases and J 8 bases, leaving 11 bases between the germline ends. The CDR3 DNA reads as TGTGCCAGCAGCTTGGAACTCTTTTCAGAAAAACTGTTTTTT. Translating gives CASSLELFSEKLFF.

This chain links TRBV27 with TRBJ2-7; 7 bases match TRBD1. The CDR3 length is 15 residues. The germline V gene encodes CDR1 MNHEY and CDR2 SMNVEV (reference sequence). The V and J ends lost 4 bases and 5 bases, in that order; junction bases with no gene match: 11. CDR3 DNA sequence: TGTGCCAGCAGTTCCTGGGACAGACAACTGGACGAGCAGTACTTC. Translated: CASSSWDRQLDEQYF.

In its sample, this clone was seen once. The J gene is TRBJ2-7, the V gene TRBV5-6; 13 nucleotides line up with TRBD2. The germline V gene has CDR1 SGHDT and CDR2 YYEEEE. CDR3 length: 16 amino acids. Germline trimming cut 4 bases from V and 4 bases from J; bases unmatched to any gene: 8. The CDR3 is CASSSGLAGVKYEQYF. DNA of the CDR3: TGTGCCAGCAGCAGTGGACTAGCGGGAGTAAAGTACGAGCAGTACTTC.

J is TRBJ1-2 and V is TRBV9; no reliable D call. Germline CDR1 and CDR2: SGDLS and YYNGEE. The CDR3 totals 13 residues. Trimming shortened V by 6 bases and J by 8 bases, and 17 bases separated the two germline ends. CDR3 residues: CASTDDIGWGYTF. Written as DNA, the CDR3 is TGTGCCAGCACGGATGACATTGGCTGGGGCTACACCTTC.

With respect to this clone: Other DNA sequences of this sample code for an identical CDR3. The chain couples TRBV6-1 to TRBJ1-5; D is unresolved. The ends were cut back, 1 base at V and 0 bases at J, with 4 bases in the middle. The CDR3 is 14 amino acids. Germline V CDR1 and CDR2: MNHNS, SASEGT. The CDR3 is CASSEGSSNQPQHF. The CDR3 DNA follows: TGTGCCAGCAGTGAAGGCAGTAGCAATCAGCCCCAGCATTTT.

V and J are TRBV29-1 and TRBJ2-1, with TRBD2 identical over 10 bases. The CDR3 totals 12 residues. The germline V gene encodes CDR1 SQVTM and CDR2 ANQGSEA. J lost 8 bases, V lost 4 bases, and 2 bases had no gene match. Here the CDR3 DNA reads TGCAGCGTTGGAGCGGGGGGGGATGAGCAGTTCTTC. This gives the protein CSVGAGGDEQFF.

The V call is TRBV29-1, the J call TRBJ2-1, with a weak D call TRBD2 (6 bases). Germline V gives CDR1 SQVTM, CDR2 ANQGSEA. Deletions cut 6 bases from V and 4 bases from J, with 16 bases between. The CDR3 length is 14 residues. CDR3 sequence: CSVTPSSVYNEQFF. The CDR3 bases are TGCAGCGTAACTCCCTCTAGCGTGTACAATGAGCAGTTCTTC.

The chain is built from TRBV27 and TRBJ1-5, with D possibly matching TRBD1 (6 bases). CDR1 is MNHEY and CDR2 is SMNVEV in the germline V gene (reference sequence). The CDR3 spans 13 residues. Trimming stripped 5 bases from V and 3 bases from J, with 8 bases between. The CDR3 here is CASSGQLNQPQHF. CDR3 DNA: TGTGCCAGCAGTGGACAGCTCAATCAGCCCCAGCATTTT.

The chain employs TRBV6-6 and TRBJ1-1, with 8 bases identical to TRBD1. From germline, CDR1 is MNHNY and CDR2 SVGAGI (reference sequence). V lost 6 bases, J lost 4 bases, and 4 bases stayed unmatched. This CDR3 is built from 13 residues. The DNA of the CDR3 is TGTGCCAGCAGACCAGGGGGCGGCACTGAAGCTTTCTTT. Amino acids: CASRPGGGTEAFF.